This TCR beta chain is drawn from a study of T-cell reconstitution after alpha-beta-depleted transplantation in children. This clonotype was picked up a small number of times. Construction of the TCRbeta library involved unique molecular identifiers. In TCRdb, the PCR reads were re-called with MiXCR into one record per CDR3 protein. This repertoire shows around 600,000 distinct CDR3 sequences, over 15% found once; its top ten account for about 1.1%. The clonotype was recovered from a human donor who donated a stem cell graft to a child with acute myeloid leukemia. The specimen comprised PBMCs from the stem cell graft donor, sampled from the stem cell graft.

DNA for the CDR3: TGTGCCAGCAGACGAGAGCGAGCGGGGAATAACAATGAGCAGTTCTTC. Amino acids: CASRRERAGNNNEQFF. This sequence joins TRBV12-3 or TRBV12-4 and TRBJ2-1, with 7 bases matching TRBD2. The length of the CDR3 is 16 residues. V dropped 6 bases and J dropped 5; count of bases not matched to a gene: 13.